This T cell receptor (beta chain) originates from a study of hypomethylating agent response in myelodysplastic syndrome. TCRdb keeps only in-frame clones here, not all; method: immunoSEQ multiplex PCR. This table has approximately 5,000 clones, 80% to 85% appearing once. Germline trimming cut 1 base from V and 5 bases from J; bases unmatched to any gene: 0. The CDR3 has 14 residues. Germline assignment: CDR1 WSHSY and CDR2 SAAADI. The V and J genes are TRBV10-2 and TRBJ2-5; 11 bases fit TRBD2. Specimen: bone marrow, collected before or after starting hypomethylating agent treatment for myelodysplastic syndrome (not recorded which). The TCR sequence derives from a human donor with myelodysplastic syndrome. The CDR3 region has the DNA TGCGCCAGCAGTGAGTGGACTAGCGGGGAGACCCAGTACTTC. Encoded protein: CASSEWTSGETQYF.